This TCR beta chain was retrieved from a study of blood T cells in healthy people across ages. V shed 0 bases and J shed 2 bases, with 11 bases lying between them. CDR3 size: 15 residues. CDR1 is SGHDN, CDR2 FVKESK, per germline. A second 7 to 11 cycle PCR used barcoded and J-beta primers. One entry per CDR3 protein, called by TCRdb with MiXCR from the 5' RACE reads. The table shows 1,800,000 or so distinct CDR3 sequences, with roughly 43% occurring only once. This rearrangement joins TRBV14 to TRBJ2-7; D remains ambiguous. The TCR sequence derives from a human donor in good health. The sample taken for sequencing was blood. The CDR3: CASSQEGRRAYEQYF. CDR3 DNA: TGTGCCAGCAGCCAAGAGGGTCGTAGAGCCTACGAGCAGTACTTC.